The next 25 T cell receptor beta chains were all read from a single sample in a study of blood T cells in healthy people across ages. It was with a sample-barcoded 5' primer and a J-beta primer mix that a second PCR of roughly 6 to 12 cycles was run. TCRdb recomputed calls from the 5' RACE reads with MiXCR, one row per CDR3 protein. The table has around 1,900,000 distinct CDR3 sequences, roughly 43% seen once. Sequenced sample: blood. These receptors came from a human donor in good health.

This clonotype was picked up many times. The V and J genes are TRBV4-3 and TRBJ2-3; D unclear. This CDR3 comprises 13 residues. V lost 2 bases, J lost 3 bases, and 6 bases lay in between. Germline loops: CDR1 LGHNA, CDR2 YSLEER. CDR3 DNA: TGCGCCAGCAGCCAACAGGTTACAGATACGCAGTATTTT. Protein product: CASSQQVTDTQYF.

V gene TRBV7-2 combines with J gene TRBJ1-5; no reliable D call. The germline CDR1 and CDR2 sequences are SGHTA and FQGNSA. Trimming stripped 2 bases from V and 0 bases from J, with 8 bases between. The CDR3 totals 15 residues. CDR3 loop: CASSLFINSNQPQHF. The CDR3 bases are TGTGCCAGCAGCTTATTTATAAATAGCAATCAGCCCCAGCATTTT.

The count of this clonotype is one. The V gene is TRBV12-3 or TRBV12-4, the J gene TRBJ1-1; 8 nucleotides match TRBD1. The CDR3 is made up of 15 amino acids. With 4 bases clipped from V and 1 base from J, the junction kept 5 bases outside the gene matches. CDR3 loop: CASSSGGAGNTEAFF. The CDR3 region has the DNA TGTGCCAGCAGTTCAGGGGGCGCGGGGAACACTGAAGCTTTCTTT.

This chain joins TRBV7-9 and TRBJ1-4; tentatively, D is TRBD1 (5 bases). Germline loops: CDR1 SEHNR, CDR2 FQNEAQ (reference sequence). The CDR3 is 16 amino acids. Trimming left V 4 bases short and J 3 bases short, with 15 bases between. The CDR3 loop reads CASSSTGGRSNEKLFF. The CDR3 DNA reads as TGTGCCAGCAGCTCCACAGGAGGGAGGTCTAATGAAAAACTGTTTTTT.

This clonotype was counted between two and nine times. This sequence joins TRBV20-1 and TRBJ2-1; 9 bases are shared with TRBD2. This CDR3 has 14 residues. Trimming removed 2 bases from V and 2 bases from J; junction bases left unmatched: 1. The germline V gene encodes CDR1 DFQATT and CDR2 SNEGSKA (reference sequence). The CDR3 loop is CSARLAGTYNEQFF. The CDR3 coding sequence is TGCAGTGCTAGACTAGCGGGGACCTACAATGAGCAGTTCTTC.

This clonotype turned up a few times. The chain employs TRBV7-2 and TRBJ2-7; possible D gene TRBD1, 6 bases. This CDR3 is 14 amino acids long. Deletions cut 5 bases from V and 7 bases from J, with 18 bases between. Germline V gene sequence: CDR1 SGHTA, CDR2 FQGNSA. The CDR3 sequence: CASSLYGQNNEQYF. CDR3 bases: TGTGCCAGCAGCCTCTACGGACAGAACAATGAGCAGTACTTC.

The chain combines TRBV29-1 with TRBJ1-1; 8 nucleotides agree with TRBD1. Unmatched junction bases numbered 7, after V lost 5 bases and J lost 2 bases. This CDR3 has 14 residues. The germline V gene has CDR1 SQVTM and CDR2 ANQGSEA. The CDR3, as DNA: TGCAGCGTTCCCATCAGGGGGCATAACACTGAAGCTTTCTTT. Protein sequence: CSVPIRGHNTEAFF.

This rearrangement joins TRBV5-1 to TRBJ2-7, with 9 nucleotides matching TRBD1. Germline V gene lookup returns CDR1 SGHRS and CDR2 YFSETQ. The V segment lost 4 bases and the J segment 4 bases; nucleotides outside the gene matches: 18. This CDR3 has 18 residues. The CDR3 nucleotides read TGCGCCAGCAGCGTGGCGAGCTCCGGGACAGGGAGATTTTACGAGCAGTACTTC. Its translation is CASSVASSGTGRFYEQYF.

The table lists this clonotype with a few counts. The genes are TRBV2 and TRBJ2-6, with TRBD1 matching over 7 bases. Trimming removed 7 bases from V and 2 bases from J; junction bases left unmatched: 8. The CDR3 is 16 residues long. Per germline, CDR1 SNHLY and CDR2 FYNNEI. The CDR3 reads CASTTSGTAGANVLTF. CDR3 DNA: TGTGCCAGCACTACTTCCGGGACAGCTGGGGCCAACGTCCTGACTTTC.

The chain links TRBV7-2 to TRBJ2-1, with D maybe TRBD2 (6 bases). The CDR3 is 16 residues long. Trimming left V 5 bases short and J 3 bases short, with 17 bases between. From germline, CDR1 is SGHTA and CDR2 FQGNSA. In DNA, the CDR3 is TGTGCCAGCAGCATCTGGCGGGGATGGAACTACAATGAGCAGTTCTTC. Translation: CASSIWRGWNYNEQFF. Filled out from reference TRBV7-2 and TRBJ2-1, the complete variable domain reads GAGVSQSPSNKVTEKGKDVELRCDPISGHTALYWYRQSLGQGLEFLIYFQGNSAPDKSGLPSDRFSAERTGGSVSTLTIQRTQQEDSAVYLCASSIWRGWNYNEQFFGPGTRLTVL.

This clonotype was observed a handful of times. The J gene is TRBJ1-2, the V gene TRBV6-5; D is undetermined. The CDR3 contains 13 residues. Germline CDR1 and CDR2: MNHEY and SVGAGI. With 2 bases removed from V and 8 bases from J, the gap between germline ends came to 12 bases. In DNA form, the CDR3 reads TGTGCCAGCAGTTACCGGTTCCTCGTCGGCTACACCTTC. This gives the protein CASSYRFLVGYTF.

This chain uses TRBV28 with TRBJ1-2, with a tentative D call TRBD1 (5 bases). With 4 bases removed from V and 7 bases from J, the gap between germline ends came to 16 bases. The CDR3 is made up of 14 amino acids. CDR1 is MDHEN and CDR2 is SYDVKM in the germline V gene. The CDR3 bases are TGTGCCAGCAGTTCCCCCGGGCAGGGCCTTGGCTACACCTTC. The encoded protein is CASSSPGQGLGYTF.

The chain joins TRBV9 to TRBJ1-1, with 10 bases matching TRBD1. With V trimmed by 8 bases and J by 4 bases, 14 bases remained unmatched. Germline V lookup: CDR1 SGDLS, CDR2 YYNGEE. The CDR3 loop spans 16 amino acids. This CDR3 is CASTRDRGVGSTEAFF. CDR3 nucleotides: TGTGCCAGTACTAGGGACAGGGGAGTAGGGTCCACTGAAGCTTTCTTT.

The gene calls are TRBV20-1 and TRBJ2-1; D is possibly TRBD1 or TRBD2 (5 bases each). The CDR3 length is 20 residues. CDR1 DFQATT and CDR2 SNEGSKA come from the germline V gene (reference sequence). V lost 2 bases, J lost 0 bases, and 26 bases lay in between. CDR3 nucleotides: TGCAGTGCTAGACGACGGGCCGGGACGGTGACATTGAGCTCCTACAATGAGCAGTTCTTC. It yields the protein CSARRRAGTVTLSSYNEQFF.

At least ten counts were recorded for this clonotype. J is TRBJ1-2 and V is TRBV7-9, with 7 bases aligning to TRBD1. V gave up 1 base and J gave up 4 bases; unmatched junction bases: 3. Germline V CDR1 and CDR2: SEHNR, FQNEAQ (reference sequence). The CDR3 extends over 14 amino acids. The CDR3 region has the DNA TGTGCCAGCAGCTTAGACCCAGGGGGCTATGGCTACACCTTC. It is translated as CASSLDPGGYGYTF.

This clonotype came up a few times. CDR3 residues: CSPKSGGFNEQFF. The CDR3 bases are TGCAGTCCTAAGAGCGGGGGCTTCAATGAGCAGTTCTTC. The rearrangement links TRBV20-1 to TRBJ2-1; TRBD2 agrees at 8 bases. Germline values: CDR1 DFQATT, CDR2 SNEGSKA (reference sequence). Unmatched junction bases numbered 9, after V lost 8 bases and J lost 6 bases. The CDR3 runs to 13 residues.

The rearrangement links TRBV6-6 to TRBJ2-1, with 8 bases that match TRBD2. V was clipped by 6 bases and J by 2 bases; unmatched bases: 6. CDR1 and CDR2 (germline): MNHNY, SVGAGI (reference sequence). The CDR3 has 15 residues. The DNA for the CDR3 is TGTGCCAGCAGCGTAGCGGGGAATGCCTACAATGAGCAGTTCTTC. This translates into CASSVAGNAYNEQFF.

On this clonotype: This may stem from a read error, because a much larger clone lies one nucleotide away. The CDR3: CSVKTGRYKQDF. The CDR3 DNA sequence: TGCAGCGTTAAGACGGGTCGTTATAAGCAGGACTTC. This chain links TRBV29-1 with TRBJ2-5; D not certain. CDR3 length: 12 amino acids. The germline gives CDR1 SQVTM, CDR2 ANQGSEA.

V gene TRBV29-1 combines with J gene TRBJ1-1, with D perhaps matching TRBD1 (5 bases). In germline, CDR1 is SQVTM, CDR2 ANQGSEA. This CDR3 has 13 residues. V lost 4 bases to trimming and J lost 5 bases, with 14 bases between them. The CDR3 nucleotides are TGCAGCGTTGGGGCCCAATGGGGGACTGAAGCTTTCTTT. This sequence encodes CSVGAQWGTEAFF.

The rearrangement joins TRBV10-3 to TRBJ2-7, with 11 bases matching TRBD2. The end of the DNA aligns better with TRBJ2-1, so the J call may be wrong. The CDR3 loop spans 15 amino acids. The V gene's germline CDR1 is ENHRY and CDR2 SYGVKD. CDR3 loop: CAIRVAGGIEYEQFF. CDR3 nucleotide sequence: TGTGCCATCAGAGTAGCGGGGGGGATCGAATACGAGCAGTTCTTC.

The V call is TRBV6-1, the J call TRBJ2-1; D is perhaps TRBD1 or TRBD2 (5 bases each). Germline CDR1 is MNHNS and CDR2 is SASEGT. V was pared by 11 bases and J by 5 bases, with 19 bases between. The CDR3 runs to 14 residues. The CDR3 loop is CAGIDTGHDNEQFF. The CDR3, as DNA: TGTGCCGGCATCGACACGGGGCACGACAATGAGCAGTTCTTC.

A note on this clonotype: A junction boundary mismatches the germline segment, possibly from a read error. The gene calls are TRBV4-1 and TRBJ2-1; 9 positions agree with TRBD2. The CDR3 is 15 residues long. Germline CDR1 is MGHRA and CDR2 is YSYEKL. The CDR3 loop reads CAGSKGVAGVDEQFF. In DNA, the CDR3 is TGCGCCGGCAGCAAGGGGGTAGCGGGGGTGGATGAGCAGTTCTTC.

The V gene is TRBV29-1, the J gene TRBJ2-5; TRBD2 matches at 12 bases. This CDR3 contains 17 residues. CDR1 is SQVTM and CDR2 is ANQGSEA in the germline V gene. Losses at the gene ends were 0 bases for V and 5 bases for J; bases not matched to a gene: 10. CDR3 bases: TGCAGCGTTGAAGATCCGAAGACTAGCGGGGGAATCGAGACCCAGTACTTC. Translation gives CSVEDPKTSGGIETQYF.

V is TRBV3-1 and J is TRBJ2-3; 9 nucleotides line up with TRBD2. The germline CDR1 and CDR2 sequences are LGHDT and YNNKEL (reference sequence). J lost 4 bases, V lost 0 bases, and 5 bases had no gene match. The CDR3 runs 16 residues. The CDR3 here is CASSQEGAGGSDTQYF. The CDR3 nucleotides are TGTGCCAGCAGCCAAGAGGGAGCGGGGGGTTCAGATACGCAGTATTTT.

The chain carries TRBV20-1 and TRBJ2-7; TRBD1 or TRBD2 may be the D gene (5 bases each). The DNA matches TRBJ2-5 better at its end, which makes the J call doubtful. The CDR3 extends over 11 amino acids. The germline V gene encodes CDR1 DFQATT and CDR2 SNEGSKA (reference sequence). The CDR3 reads CSSSGGETQYF. For the CDR3, the DNA is TGCAGTTCCAGTGGGGGAGAGACCCAGTACTTC.